This record covers a single T cell receptor beta chain. This sample was included in a study of sequential checkpoint blockade in melanoma. TCRdb keeps only in-frame clones here, not all; method: immunoSEQ multiplex PCR. The sample consists of approximately 37,000 clones, approximately 84% of them appearing once. Trimming at V came to 0 bases and at J to 5 bases, leaving 3 bases not matched to a gene. CDR1 KGHSY and CDR2 FQNENV come from the germline V gene. The CDR3 contains 15 residues. Treatment: randomized to nivolumab then ipilimumab (arm A) or the reverse (arm B). Sequences were derived from CD8+ T cells sorted from blood (inferred from file names), sampled from a patient given nivolumab and ipilimumab in sequence. This receptor was identified in a human donor with melanoma. The rearrangement joins TRBV16 to TRBJ1-4; 7 bases map to TRBD1. The CDR3 sequence is CASSQSTGWNEKLFF. The CDR3 DNA sequence: TGTGCCAGCAGCCAATCGACAGGGTGGAATGAAAAACTGTTTTTT. The full variable domain, rest sourced from reference TRBV16 and TRBJ1-4, is GEEVAQTPKHLVRGEGQKAKLYCAPIKGHSYVFWYQQVLKNEFKFLISFQNENVFDETGMPKERFSAKCLPNSPCSLEIQATKLEDSAVYFCASSQSTGWNEKLFFGSGTQLSVL.